The clone carrying this T cell receptor beta chain was counted ten times or more. Its antigen is still unknown. The authors deemed Graves' hyperthyroidism stable absent ophthalmopathy progression within 18 months. In patients aged 18 to 65, hyperthyroidism was newly diagnosed, with duration under 2 months. Uncontrolled infection, other autoimmune disease, pregnancy and lactation each barred patients from inclusion. The entry originates in a study of T cells in Graves' hyperthyroidism and ophthalmopathy. The V gene's germline CDR1 is LGHDT and CDR2 YNNKEL (reference sequence). V dropped 5 bases and J dropped 5; count of bases not matched to a gene: 7. The CDR3 sequence is 14 residues long. Authors of the study amplified TCR beta CDR3 regions from RNA transcripts. The HTBI primer set drove a first-round RT-PCR of the TCR CDR3. TCRdb re-analysed the multiplex PCR reads in MiXCR, keeping a single row per CDR3 protein. The data hold hundreds of thousands of distinct CDR3 sequences, with over 15% observed a single time.

Whole-study results and caveats: Ophthalmopathy was told apart from stable hyperthyroidism by a 13 V-J model.

The source material was blood. The clonotype originates from a woman aged 18-29 years with Graves' hyperthyroidism. The genes are TRBV3-1 and TRBJ2-5; 8 nucleotides match TRBD2. The DNA of the CDR3 is TGTGCCAGCAGCGGTCCGGGGGGGGAGGAGACCCAGTACTTC. This gives the protein CASSGPGGEETQYF.